These 25 T cell receptor beta chains came from one sample sequenced in a study of blood T cells in healthy people across ages. It was with a sample-barcoded 5' primer and a J-beta primer mix that a second PCR of roughly 6 to 12 cycles was run. TCRdb re-derived calls from the 5' RACE reads in MiXCR, one entry per CDR3 protein. The sample contains approximately 810,000 distinct CDR3 sequences, 25% to 30% of which appear only once. The sequenced material came from blood. The receptors here all came from a woman of 80 years or more in good health.

A few counts support this clonotype. The chain carries TRBV6-4 and TRBJ2-1; D is unclear. This CDR3 region has 16 residues. V lost 2 bases and J 3 bases, leaving 14 bases between the germline ends. Germline V gives CDR1 MRHNA, CDR2 SNTAGT. The CDR3 sequence: CASSDLNTVGYNEQFF. CDR3 DNA: TGTGCCAGCAGTGACCTGAACACAGTGGGCTACAATGAGCAGTTCTTC.

The V call is TRBV20-1, the J call TRBJ2-4; tentative D call: TRBD1 (7 bases). The J call is uncertain, as TRBJ2-7 better fits the DNA end. CDR1 and CDR2 from the germline V gene are DFQATT and SNEGSKA (reference sequence). The CDR3 is made up of 13 amino acids. CDR3 sequence reads: CSARQGGVNEQYF. The DNA of the CDR3 is TGCAGTGCAAGACAGGGCGGGGTTAACGAGCAGTACTTC.

This clonotype was counted at least ten times. The chain is built from TRBV7-9 and TRBJ2-5; perhaps D is TRBD1 or TRBD2 (5 bases each). Trimming removed 3 bases at V and 5 bases at J, with 16 bases between. Germline V CDR1 and CDR2: SEHNR, FQNEAQ (reference sequence). This CDR3 has 15 amino acids. The CDR3 is CASSFFGARMETQYF. In DNA form, the CDR3 reads TGTGCCAGCAGCTTCTTCGGGGCCCGAATGGAGACCCAGTACTTC.

At least ten counts were recorded for this clonotype. The J gene is TRBJ1-2, the V gene TRBV20-1; tentative D call: TRBD1 (5 bases). Trimming shortened V by 1 base and J by 4 bases, and 7 bases separated the two germline ends. The CDR3 is made up of 12 amino acids. Germline lookup yields CDR1 DFQATT and CDR2 SNEGSKA (reference sequence). The CDR3 sequence: CSARGGVYGYTF. CDR3 nucleotide sequence: TGCAGTGCTAGAGGGGGGGTCTATGGCTACACCTTC.

Notes on this clonotype: Sequence at one end of the junction differs from germline and may be a read error. This chain links TRBV18 with TRBJ1-2; 7 nucleotides line up with TRBD1. Germline loops: CDR1 KGHSH, CDR2 LQKENI. The CDR3 totals 13 residues. The CDR3 DNA sequence: TGTGCCAGCCCACCGGGACAGAACTATGGCTACACCTTC. The encoded protein is CASPPGQNYGYTF.

The chain has TRBV6-1 and TRBJ1-5; D not certain. V shed 5 bases and J shed 6 bases, with 11 bases lying between them. The CDR3 runs 13 residues. Germline CDR1 MNHNS, CDR2 SASEGT. CDR3 nucleotide sequence: TGTGCCAGCAGTCCTCAAGGAACTCAGCCCCAGCATTTT. The encoded protein is CASSPQGTQPQHF.

The chain couples TRBV18 to TRBJ1-1; no clear D gene. The CDR3 runs 15 residues. Germline V gene sequence: CDR1 KGHSH, CDR2 LQKENI. V lost 6 bases and J lost 6, with 20 bases in between. The CDR3 sequence: CASSPRRPLGAEAFF. The CDR3 region has the DNA TGTGCCAGCTCCCCGCGCAGGCCCTTAGGCGCTGAAGCTTTCTTT.

V usage is TRBV10-3 and J usage is TRBJ2-2; TRBD1 matches 12 bases. This CDR3 contains 17 residues. Germline V gene data show CDR1 as ENHRY and CDR2 as SYGVKD. J was trimmed by 2 bases and V by 8 bases; bases with no gene match: 9. Here the CDR3 reads CAIGDRGLVRNTGELFF. CDR3 bases: TGTGCCATCGGGGACAGGGGGCTTGTCCGTAACACCGGGGAGCTGTTTTTT.

A remark on this clonotype: This may arise from a read error, as a much more abundant clone is one base away. The chain combines TRBV5-5 with TRBJ2-5, with D maybe TRBD2 (6 bases). Per germline, CDR1 SGHKS and CDR2 YYEKEE (reference sequence). The length of the CDR3 is 16 residues. The V end lost 6 bases, the J end lost 11 bases, and 29 bases lay between the germline ends. The CDR3 region is CASTRRGEGGYNEQYF. The CDR3 DNA is TGTGCCAGCACCCGGAGGGGCGAGGGAGGTTACAATGAGCAGTACTTC.

This clonotype was counted at least ten times. The CDR3 region is CASSALQTRDRRRETQYF. CDR3 sequence (DNA): TGTGCCAGCAGCGCGCTTCAGACCCGGGACAGGAGACGAGAGACCCAGTACTTC. V gene TRBV7-2 combines with J gene TRBJ2-5, with 8 bases that match TRBD1. The CDR3 length is 18 residues. Germline-derived CDR1 and CDR2 are SGHTA and FQGNSA. The V segment lost 5 bases and the J segment 4 bases; nucleotides outside the gene matches: 18.

This clonotype was detected many times. V gene TRBV9 combines with J gene TRBJ1-2; 9 nucleotides match TRBD1. Trimming took 3 bases from V and 6 from J; bases not matched to a gene: 9. CDR1 SGDLS and CDR2 YYNGEE come from the germline V gene. There are 15 residues in the CDR3. The chain's CDR3 is CASSGGQGSPDGYTF. In nucleotides, the CDR3 is TGTGCCAGCAGCGGAGGACAGGGGAGTCCAGATGGCTACACCTTC.

At least ten counts were recorded for this clonotype. V gene TRBV18 combines with J gene TRBJ2-6, with D possibly being TRBD1 or TRBD2 (5 bases each). Per germline, CDR1 KGHSH and CDR2 LQKENI. V lost 3 bases and J 0 bases, leaving 18 bases between the germline ends. The CDR3 contains 19 residues. The CDR3 DNA reads as TGTGCCAGCTCACCTTCACCGGGGCCCGGTACCTCTGGGGCCAACGTCCTGACTTTC. Protein product: CASSPSPGPGTSGANVLTF.

This chain uses TRBV11-3 with TRBJ2-1, with TRBD2 identical over 9 bases. Per the germline V gene, CDR1 is SGHNT and CDR2 is YENEEA. The CDR3 is made up of 16 amino acids. The V segment lost 2 bases and the J segment 2 bases; nucleotides outside the gene matches: 4. The CDR3 is CASSLRSSGAYNEQFF. CDR3 bases: TGTGCCAGCAGCTTAAGGTCTAGCGGGGCCTACAATGAGCAGTTCTTC.

The genes are TRBV5-1 and TRBJ1-6; the match to TRBD1 covers 7 bases. The CDR3 covers 18 residues. Germline V gives CDR1 SGHRS, CDR2 YFSETQ. V trimming: 3 bases; J trimming: 1 base; junction bases outside the gene matches: 10. The CDR3 loop reads CASSSGTAFRSYNSPLHF. The CDR3 nucleotides read TGCGCCAGCAGCTCCGGGACAGCCTTTAGGTCCTATAATTCACCCCTCCACTTT.

Details on this clonotype: This may be a read error, as it is one base from a much larger clone. This chain connects TRBV11-2 to TRBJ2-1; TRBD2 matches 7 bases. TRBJ2-7 matches the DNA end more closely, so the J call is doubtful. The CDR3 runs 15 residues. CDR1 SGHAT and CDR2 FQNNGV come from the germline V gene. CDR3 sequence: CASSLAGGYGNEQYF. In DNA, the CDR3 is TGTGCCAGCAGCTTAGCGGGGGGATATGGGAATGAGCAGTACTTC.

This CDR3 is CASSVQGGLGEKLFF. The CDR3 DNA is TGTGCCAGCAGCGTACAGGGGGGGTTAGGTGAAAAACTGTTTTTT. V and J are TRBV7-2 and TRBJ1-4, with 8 bases fitting TRBD1. Trimming took 5 bases from V and 7 from J; bases not matched to a gene: 9. Germline V gives CDR1 SGHTA, CDR2 FQGNSA. The CDR3 has 15 residues.

The chain carries TRBV7-2 and TRBJ1-2; D remains ambiguous. There are 14 residues in the CDR3. Germline V lookup: CDR1 SGHTA, CDR2 FQGNSA. Trimming stripped 0 bases from V and 2 bases from J, with 7 bases between. CDR3 amino acids: CASSLAMANYGYTF. In DNA form, the CDR3 reads TGTGCCAGCAGCTTAGCGATGGCAAACTATGGCTACACCTTC. The full variable domain, its missing parts supplied by reference TRBV7-2 and TRBJ1-2, is GAGVSQSPSNKVTEKGKDVELRCDPISGHTALYWYRQSLGQGLEFLIYFQGNSAPDKSGLPSDRFSAERTGGSVSTLTIQRTQQEDSAVYLCASSLAMANYGYTFGSGTRLTVV.

This clonotype was recorded at least ten times. This rearrangement joins TRBV4-3 to TRBJ1-5; D unresolved. Looked up from germline, CDR1 is LGHNA and CDR2 is YSLEER. The CDR3 extends over 15 amino acids. V was cut by 0 bases and J by 1 base, with 7 bases left in between. The CDR3 spells CASSQELGSNQPQHF. DNA of the CDR3: TGCGCCAGCAGCCAAGAATTGGGCAGCAATCAGCCCCAGCATTTT.

This chain links TRBV5-1 with TRBJ1-1, with 8 bases matching TRBD1. The CDR3 contains 16 residues. CDR1 and CDR2 from the germline V gene are SGHRS and YFSETQ. Trimming took 2 bases from V and 0 from J; bases not matched to a gene: 6. CDR3 bases: TGCGCCAGCAGCTTAACACCGGGACAGGTGAACACTGAAGCTTTCTTT. Encoded protein: CASSLTPGQVNTEAFF. Full variable domain (remainder filled in from reference TRBV5-1 and TRBJ1-1): KAGVTQTPRYLIKTRGQQVTLSCSPISGHRSVSWYQQTPGQGLQFLFEYFSETQRNKGNFPGRFSGRQFSNSRSEMNVSTLELGDSALYLCASSLTPGQVNTEAFFGQGTRLTVV.

This clonotype was found many times. The chain combines TRBV4-3 with TRBJ1-2; D is uncertain. The CDR3 is 14 amino acids. CDR1 is LGHNA, CDR2 YSLEER, per germline. With 0 bases removed from V and 4 bases from J, the gap between germline ends came to 9 bases. CDR3 amino acids: CASSQDAGSYGYTF. The CDR3 nucleotides read TGCGCCAGCAGCCAAGATGCGGGTAGCTATGGCTACACCTTC.

The chain uses TRBV20-1 and TRBJ2-4; 8 nucleotides agree with TRBD2. The V gene's germline CDR1 is DFQATT and CDR2 SNEGSKA (reference sequence). The CDR3 spans 16 residues. Trimming took 3 bases from V and 2 from J; bases not matched to a gene: 9. CDR3 in amino acids: CSASTVREGSKNIQYF. CDR3 bases: TGCAGTGCTAGTACGGTCCGGGAGGGGTCCAAAAACATTCAGTACTTC.

This clonotype has ten or more counts. The chain recombines TRBV3-1 with TRBJ1-2; D gene ambiguous. With 0 bases removed from V and 8 bases from J, the gap between germline ends came to 4 bases. Germline V gene data show CDR1 as LGHDT and CDR2 as YNNKEL (reference sequence). This CDR3 region has 11 residues. The CDR3 is CASSQEEGYTF. In DNA, the CDR3 is TGTGCCAGCAGCCAAGAAGAAGGCTACACCTTC.

Notes on this clonotype: A read error may explain this, as a much larger clone is one base away. The chain joins TRBV20-1 to TRBJ2-4, with TRBD1 as a possible D gene (5 bases). TRBJ2-5 matches the DNA end more closely, so the J call is doubtful. There are 15 residues in the CDR3. Germline-derived CDR1 and CDR2 are DFQATT and SNEGSKA (reference sequence). CDR3 sequence reads: CSARPTGAVQETQYF. The CDR3 nucleotides are TGCAGTGCTAGACCTACAGGCGCCGTACAAGAGACCCAGTACTTC.

This clonotype turned up a few times. The rearrangement links TRBV28 to TRBJ2-2, with 12 bases matching TRBD2. The CDR3 has 17 amino acids. The germline gives CDR1 MDHEN, CDR2 SYDVKM. V trimming: 7 bases; J trimming: 1 base; junction bases outside the gene matches: 7. CDR3 sequence (DNA): TGTGCCAGCACCTCACTAGCGGGGGGCGGGAACACCGGGGAGCTGTTTTTT. Translating it yields CASTSLAGGGNTGELFF.

This chain links TRBV4-3 with TRBJ1-1; TRBD1 aligns across 8 bases. The ends lost 0 bases at V and 3 bases at J; junction bases unmatched: 3. There are 15 residues in the CDR3. Germline CDR1 reads LGHNA; CDR2 reads YSLEER. The CDR3 DNA reads as TGCGCCAGCAGCCAAGAAGACAGGGGCCACACTGAAGCTTTCTTT. Amino acid sequence: CASSQEDRGHTEAFF.